This T cell receptor (beta chain) was observed in a study of post-analysis software for immune sequencing data. The overall study: The cohort encompassed relapsing-remitting, secondary progressive and progressive-relapsing multiple sclerosis disease courses.

Per the germline V gene, CDR1 is KGHDR and CDR2 is SFDVKD. The CDR3 covers 15 residues. Trimming took off 6 bases at V and 8 bases at J, with 21 bases between the two ends. Overall study results and limits: Patients had higher frequencies than controls of roughly five TRBV segments, including TRBV5-6, TRBV5-1 and TRBV20-1.

Unique molecular identifiers featured in each of the TCR beta cDNA libraries. TCRdb processed the PCR reads anew with MiXCR; each CDR3 protein has one entry. The table includes more than 450,000 distinct CDR3 sequences, 34% detected once. Of note for this clonotype: As yet, its antigen is unknown.

The material sequenced was blood. The chain couples TRBV24-1 to TRBJ2-5; D call uncertain. The receptor comes from a girl aged 2-17 years with multiple sclerosis. CDR3 bases: TGTGCCACCAGTAACCCGGGCAGCCCCCGATTAACCCAGTACTTC. This encodes CATSNPGSPRLTQYF.